The subject of this entry is one TCR beta chain. The CDR3 has 14 amino acids. Germline CDR1 MNHEY, CDR2 SVGAGI. The trim removed 5 bases at V and 3 bases at J, leaving 4 bases unmatched. The entry originates in a study of shared clonotypes between healthy human individuals. Method: immunoSEQ multiplex PCR; TCRdb's copy keeps in-frame clones and lacks some. Counted here are around 2,100,000 clones, roughly 94% occurring once; the ten biggest clones make up around 1%. Naive CD8 cells lacked CD45RO and underwent positive selection for CCR7, leaving out terminally differentiated effector memory CD45RA+ cells.

The chain recombines TRBV6-5 with TRBJ2-5; 9 positions agree with TRBD2. This TCR derives from a young man in good health. The source material was naive CD8+ T cells sorted from blood. Here the CDR3 reads CASSVRLAEETQYF. CDR3 DNA sequence: TGTGCCAGCAGTGTCCGACTAGCGGAAGAGACCCAGTACTTC.